The 30 T cell receptor beta chains below were found in one sample sequenced in a study of cytomegalovirus exposure and HLA in healthy donors. PCR was performed using 60 Vbeta and 13 Jbeta primers. Sequenced by immunoSEQ multiplex PCR; TCRdb stores in-frame clones only, minus some. The sample includes roughly 130,000 clones, roughly 66% of them seen just once. Sequencing was carried out using PBMCs. These receptors were taken from a young man in good health and CMV-seronegative.

This chain connects TRBV29-1 to TRBJ1-1; tentative D call: TRBD1 (5 bases). From germline, CDR1 is SQVTM and CDR2 ANQGSEA. The V end lost 1 base, the J end lost 1 base, and 7 bases lay between the germline ends. This CDR3 comprises 13 residues. The CDR3 is CSVEGTQNTEAFF. In DNA form, the CDR3 reads TGCAGCGTTGAAGGGACACAGAACACTGAAGCTTTCTTT.

The table lists this clone with a few counts. V and J are TRBV7-2 and TRBJ2-3; D gene ambiguous. V shed 4 bases and J shed 5 bases, with 13 bases lying between them. This CDR3 is 14 amino acids long. Germline loops: CDR1 SGHTA, CDR2 FQGNSA. The CDR3 sequence is CASSSPLRGDTQYF. For the CDR3, the DNA is TGTGCCAGCAGCTCTCCCCTGCGAGGAGATACGCAGTATTTT.

This chain links TRBV19 with TRBJ2-1, with 7 bases lining up with TRBD2. V shed 4 bases, J shed 1 base, and the junction held 7 bases outside the gene matches. CDR3 length equals 16 residues. Germline CDR1 is LNHDA and CDR2 is SQIVND (reference sequence). CDR3 in amino acids: CASSTLAGDSYNEQFF. In nucleotides, the CDR3 is TGTGCCAGTAGTACTCTGGCGGGAGATTCCTACAATGAGCAGTTCTTC.

This rearrangement joins TRBV6-5 to TRBJ1-5; no definite D call. The length of the CDR3 is 13 residues. Germline V gives CDR1 MNHEY, CDR2 SVGAGI. The V and J ends lost 3 bases and 9 bases respectively, with 12 bases between them. Written as DNA, the CDR3 is TGTGCCAGCAGTTATTCCCCCGGTGCGCCCCAGCATTTT. It is translated as CASSYSPGAPQHF.

This chain uses TRBV29-1 with TRBJ1-6; D unclear. Trimming removed 6 bases at V and 3 bases at J, with 9 bases between. Germline V lookup: CDR1 SQVTM, CDR2 ANQGSEA. The CDR3 loop spans 13 amino acids. The CDR3 DNA reads TGCAGCGTCCAGCAGGACTATAATTCACCCCTCCACTTT. Translation gives CSVQQDYNSPLHF.

The chain is built from TRBV5-6 and TRBJ2-3; no definite D call. Germline assignment: CDR1 SGHDT and CDR2 YYEEEE. This CDR3 is 14 amino acids long. V was pared by 1 base and J by 2 bases, with 8 bases between. For the CDR3, the DNA is TGTGCCAGCAGCTTGTACACTAACACAGATACGCAGTATTTT. Translated, it gives CASSLYTNTDTQYF.

The chain recombines TRBV14 with TRBJ2-1; TRBD2 matches at 8 bases. The CDR3 has 16 amino acids. The trim removed 1 base at V and 4 bases at J, leaving 6 bases unmatched. Germline loops: CDR1 SGHDN, CDR2 FVKESK. The CDR3 protein is CASSQVISGSYNEQFF. The DNA of the CDR3 is TGTGCCAGCAGCCAAGTAATAAGCGGGAGTTACAATGAGCAGTTCTTC.

The chain couples TRBV27 to TRBJ2-2, with 7 bases lining up with TRBD1. Germline CDR1 and CDR2: MNHEY and SMNVEV (reference sequence). This CDR3 spans 16 amino acids. The J segment lost 3 bases and the V segment lost 3 bases, leaving 7 bases of the junction unmatched. The CDR3 protein is CASSLVAGGYTGELFF. DNA for the CDR3: TGTGCCAGCAGTTTGGTGGCAGGGGGTTACACCGGGGAGCTGTTTTTT.

The gene calls are TRBV7-2 and TRBJ1-1, with D perhaps TRBD1 (6 bases). CDR3 length: 14 residues. The V and J ends lost 0 bases and 4 bases respectively, with 9 bases between them. In germline, CDR1 is SGHTA, CDR2 FQGNSA. The CDR3 sequence is CASSLAGGSTEAFF. The CDR3 bases are TGTGCCAGCAGCTTAGCAGGGGGTAGCACTGAAGCTTTCTTT.

CDR3 bases: TGTGCCAGCAGCCCACCCAGGGACTTGTATTACGAGCAGTACTTC. Amino acid sequence: CASSPPRDLYYEQYF. This chain joins TRBV28 and TRBJ2-7; tentative D call: TRBD2 (6 bases). CDR3 length: 15 amino acids. Trimming took 6 bases from V and 4 from J, leaving 19 bases between them. Germline CDR1 reads MDHEN; CDR2 reads SYDVKM.

This chain uses TRBV7-9 with TRBJ2-2; 10 bases map to TRBD1. CDR3 length: 15 amino acids. V was pared by 4 bases and J by 7 bases, with 6 bases of the junction left unmatched. Germline V gene lookup returns CDR1 SEHNR and CDR2 FQNEAQ (reference sequence). This CDR3 reads CASSSRTGGIGELFF. CDR3 coding DNA: TGTGCCAGCAGCTCTCGGACAGGGGGTATCGGGGAGCTGTTTTTT.

The genes are TRBV18 and TRBJ2-3; D uncertain. Trimming removed 9 bases at V and 3 bases at J, with 13 bases between. Germline V CDR1 and CDR2: KGHSH, LQKENI. The CDR3 has 13 amino acids. The CDR3 loop is CASSTRRTDTQYF. CDR3 nucleotides: TGTGCCAGTTCGACTCGTAGGACAGATACGCAGTATTTT.

This clone has only a few counts. V gene TRBV6-1 combines with J gene TRBJ2-3; possibly TRBD1 for D (5 bases). The CDR3 sequence is 13 residues long. The germline V gene encodes CDR1 MNHNS and CDR2 SASEGT. Trimming pared 4 bases from V and 4 bases from J, leaving 9 bases between. The CDR3 is CASSGKGPDTQYF. CDR3 DNA: TGTGCCAGCAGTGGTAAGGGGCCAGATACGCAGTATTTT.

Concerning this clone itself: Mismatch with germline at one junction end may stem from a read error. The chain couples TRBV7-9 to TRBJ2-3, with D possibly TRBD1 on 6 matching bases. The length of the CDR3 is 15 residues. The V gene's germline CDR1 is SEHNR and CDR2 FQNEAQ (reference sequence). The CDR3 DNA reads TGTTCCAGCAGTACCCCCGGACAGTCTAGGGATACGCAGTATTTT. Amino acids: CSSSTPGQSRDTQYF.

CDR3 bases: TGTGCCAGCAGCTTTAGTATTATAAGCGGAAGCTCCTACAATGAGCAGTTCTTC. Its protein product is CASSFSIISGSSYNEQFF. The genes are TRBV7-2 and TRBJ2-1, with a possible D match to TRBD2 (5 bases). V was shortened by 3 bases and J by 0 bases, with 18 bases between the two germline ends. This CDR3 is 18 amino acids long. Germline CDR1 is SGHTA and CDR2 is FQGNSA.

The chain recombines TRBV6-5 with TRBJ2-7, with D perhaps matching TRBD2 (6 bases). Per the germline V gene, CDR1 is MNHEY and CDR2 is SVGAGI. V lost 5 bases, J lost 5 bases, and 13 bases lay in between. The CDR3 runs 13 residues. CDR3 amino acids: CASSLTRRNEQYF. In DNA, the CDR3 is TGTGCCAGCAGTCTGACTAGACGCAACGAGCAGTACTTC.

The chain couples TRBV9 to TRBJ2-2; D not certain. From germline, CDR1 is SGDLS and CDR2 YYNGEE. The CDR3 consists of 14 residues. V was pared by 0 bases and J by 8 bases, with 11 bases between. DNA for the CDR3: TGTGCCAGCAGCGTAGGGCGGATTGGGGGGGAGCTGTTTTTT. Residues: CASSVGRIGGELFF.

This sequence joins TRBV7-9 and TRBJ2-7; 8 bases are a match to TRBD1. The length of the CDR3 is 15 residues. V trimming: 5 bases; J trimming: 0 bases; junction bases outside the gene matches: 6. The germline CDR1 and CDR2 sequences are SEHNR and FQNEAQ (reference sequence). The CDR3 region is CASSPRQGPSYEQYF. The DNA for the CDR3 is TGTGCCAGCAGCCCCAGACAGGGGCCCTCCTACGAGCAGTACTTC.

V gene TRBV27 combines with J gene TRBJ1-5, with TRBD1 as a possible D gene (6 bases). Germline V gene lookup returns CDR1 MNHEY and CDR2 SMNVEV (reference sequence). Trimming stripped 9 bases from V and 6 bases from J, with 15 bases between. This CDR3 comprises 13 residues. The CDR3 sequence: CASRQVRTQPQHF. CDR3 nucleotide sequence: TGTGCCAGTCGACAGGTTCGGACTCAGCCCCAGCATTTT.

The rearrangement links TRBV10-3 to TRBJ2-6; TRBD1 matches at 9 bases. V was clipped by 0 bases and J by 4 bases; unmatched bases: 7. Looked up from germline, CDR1 is ENHRY and CDR2 is SYGVKD. The CDR3 has 18 amino acids. CDR3 amino acids: CAISESLGQGSGANVLTF. DNA for the CDR3: TGTGCCATCAGTGAGTCTTTAGGACAGGGGTCCGGGGCCAACGTCCTGACTTTC.

This rearrangement joins TRBV6-5 to TRBJ2-1, with 9 bases fitting TRBD2. Germline CDR1 and CDR2: MNHEY and SVGAGI. The CDR3 extends over 15 amino acids. V shed 2 bases and J 7 bases; nucleotides not matched to a gene: 6. CDR3 protein: CASSYVGGGGNEQFF. The CDR3 nucleotides read TGTGCCAGCAGTTACGTAGGCGGGGGGGGTAATGAGCAGTTCTTC.

This rearrangement joins TRBV29-1 to TRBJ1-2; maybe TRBD1 (5 bases). Trimming removed 5 bases from V and 4 bases from J, with 20 bases in between. The CDR3 covers 15 residues. CDR1 is SQVTM and CDR2 is ANQGSEA in the germline V gene. The CDR3 DNA reads as TGCAGCGTTTTTAGGAGGGGTCCTGGGGGCTATGGCTACACCTTC. Amino acids: CSVFRRGPGGYGYTF.

This clone was observed a handful of times. The chain links TRBV28 to TRBJ2-7, with D hard to call. CDR1 and CDR2 (germline): MDHEN, SYDVKM. The CDR3 spans 11 residues. V lost 6 bases and J 4 bases, leaving 7 bases between the germline ends. The CDR3 reads CASRRRYEQYF. CDR3 nucleotides: TGTGCCAGCAGGCGGCGGTACGAGCAGTACTTC.

In DNA form, the CDR3 reads TGTGCCAGCACCGGGACAGGGGGTCGCGATGAGCAGTTCTTC. It specifies CASTGTGGRDEQFF. This rearrangement joins TRBV28 to TRBJ2-1, with 11 bases fitting TRBD1. The CDR3 spans 14 residues. Looked up from germline, CDR1 is MDHEN and CDR2 is SYDVKM. V trimming: 7 bases; J trimming: 8 bases; junction bases outside the gene matches: 7.

J is TRBJ2-7 and V is TRBV5-8; 9 bases are a match to TRBD1. The CDR3 is 15 residues long. CDR1 is SGHTS, CDR2 YDEGEE, per germline. The junction had 8 bases not matched to a gene; V was cut back by 1 base and J by 6 bases. The CDR3 region is CASSLFPGQGAEQYF. The CDR3 nucleotides are TGTGCCAGCAGCTTGTTTCCGGGACAGGGAGCCGAGCAGTACTTC. Drawing the rest from reference TRBV5-8 and TRBJ2-7, the complete variable domain is EAGVTQSPTHLIKTRGQQATLRCSPISGHTSVYWYQQALGLGLQFLLWYDEGEERNRGNFPPRFSGRQFPNYSSELNVNALELEDSALYLCASSLFPGQGAEQYFGPGTRLTVT.

The J gene is TRBJ1-5, the V gene TRBV6-1; D gene unclear. This CDR3 is built from 15 residues. The V gene's germline CDR1 is MNHNS and CDR2 SASEGT. V shed 4 bases and J shed 0 bases, with 10 bases lying between them. The chain's CDR3 is CASSGTRFSNQPQHF. In nucleotides, the CDR3 is TGTGCCAGCAGTGGCACAAGATTTAGCAATCAGCCCCAGCATTTT.

This clone was recorded once. The chain joins TRBV11-2 to TRBJ2-2; 8 bases map to TRBD2. This CDR3 is 16 amino acids long. The trim removed 1 base at V and 6 bases at J, leaving 7 bases unmatched. Germline V CDR1 and CDR2: SGHAT, FQNNGV. This CDR3 reads CASSLAFGRGAGELFF. CDR3 DNA sequence: TGTGCCAGCAGCTTAGCTTTCGGGAGGGGGGCCGGGGAGCTGTTTTTT.

The rearrangement joins TRBV29-1 to TRBJ2-1, with D maybe TRBD2 (6 bases). Trimming cost V 1 base and J 2 bases, with 9 bases left between them. CDR3 size: 14 residues. Germline values: CDR1 SQVTM, CDR2 ANQGSEA. The CDR3 sequence is CSVEGPSAYNEQFF. CDR3 sequence (DNA): TGCAGCGTTGAAGGCCCTAGCGCCTACAATGAGCAGTTCTTC.

The chain couples TRBV27 to TRBJ2-5; D is possibly TRBD2 (5 bases). Trimming took 3 bases from V and 1 from J, leaving 12 bases between them. The CDR3 is 15 amino acids. Looked up from germline, CDR1 is MNHEY and CDR2 is SMNVEV (reference sequence). The CDR3 nucleotides are TGTGCCAGCAGTTTGAGGCGGACTGTCCAAGAGACCCAGTACTTC. Translation: CASSLRRTVQETQYF.

This chain links TRBV15 with TRBJ1-2; D is unresolved. Germline V gene sequence: CDR1 LNHNV, CDR2 YYDKDF (reference sequence). The CDR3 extends over 12 amino acids. Deletions cut 8 bases from V and 7 bases from J, with 14 bases between. This chain's CDR3 is CATGVIGCGYTF. CDR3 nucleotides: TGTGCCACCGGAGTCATTGGGTGTGGCTACACCTTC.